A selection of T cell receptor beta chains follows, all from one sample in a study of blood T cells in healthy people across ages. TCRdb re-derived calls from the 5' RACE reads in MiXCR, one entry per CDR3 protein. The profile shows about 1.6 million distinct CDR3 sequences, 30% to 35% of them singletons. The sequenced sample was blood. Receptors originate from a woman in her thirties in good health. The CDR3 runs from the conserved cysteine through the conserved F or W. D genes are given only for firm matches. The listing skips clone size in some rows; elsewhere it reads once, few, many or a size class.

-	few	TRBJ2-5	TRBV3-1	TGTGCCAGCAGCCAAGTTGCTTGGGAGACCCAGTACTTC	CASSQVAWETQYF
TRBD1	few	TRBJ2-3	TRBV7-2	TGTGCCAGCAGCTTCACCCGGACAGGTACTAGCACAGATACGCAGTATTTT	CASSFTRTGTSTDTQYF
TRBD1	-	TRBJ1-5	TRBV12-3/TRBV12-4	TGTGCCAGCAGGTACTCCGGGACAGAAAATCAGCCCCAGCATTTT	CASRYSGTENQPQHF
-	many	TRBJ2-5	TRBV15	TGTGCCACCAGCAGAGGAGGGTCCCAAGAGACCCAGTACTTC	CATSRGGSQETQYF
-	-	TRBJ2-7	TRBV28	TGTGCCAGCAGGCAGGGTTACAAGCAGTACTTC	CASRQGYKQYF
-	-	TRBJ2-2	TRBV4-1	TGCGCCAGCAGCCAAGTTAAGGGGGAGCTGTTTTTT	CASSQVKGELFF
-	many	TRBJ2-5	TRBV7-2	TGTGCCAGCAGCCACCCCTGGACGGACCGCGAGACCCAGTACTTC	CASSHPWTDRETQYF
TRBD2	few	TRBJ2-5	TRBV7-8	TGTGCTTCGGGACTAGCGGACCAAGAGACCCAGTACTTC	CASGLADQETQYF
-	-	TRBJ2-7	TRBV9	TGTGCCAGCAGCGCAGGACTCCCCGGCGAGCAGTACTTC	CASSAGLPGEQYF
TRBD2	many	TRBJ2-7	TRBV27	TGTGCCAGCAGCCCGGGGGGGACCTACTACGAGCAGTACTTC	CASSPGGTYYEQYF
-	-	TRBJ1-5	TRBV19	TGTGCCAGTAGTGGAGGACAGAATAGCAATCAGCCCCAGCATTTT	CASSGGQNSNQPQHF
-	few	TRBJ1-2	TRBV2	TGTGCCAGCATCATGAAACCGGGACAACGCGGCTACACCTTC	CASIMKPGQRGYTF
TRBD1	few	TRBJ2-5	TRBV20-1	TGCAGTGCCAGAAGAGGGACAGGAGTTGAAGAGACCCAGTACTTC	CSARRGTGVEETQYF
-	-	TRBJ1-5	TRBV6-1	TGTGCCAGCAGTGAAGTTTTGGGGCAGATTAGCAATCAGCCCCAGCATTTT	CASSEVLGQISNQPQHF
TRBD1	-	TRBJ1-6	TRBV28	TGTGCCAGCAGTTTCACAACAGGGGGGGCACCCCTCCACTTT	CASSFTTGGAPLHF
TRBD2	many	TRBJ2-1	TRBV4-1	TGCGCCAGCAGCCCGGGGAGCGGGAGTATAGATGAGCAGTTCTTC	CASSPGSGSIDEQFF
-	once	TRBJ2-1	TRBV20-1	TGCAGTGAAAAGCGCTCCAGCTCCTGCAATGAGCAGTTCTTC	CSEKRSSSCNEQFF
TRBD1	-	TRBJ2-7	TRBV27	TGTGCCAGCAGTCAAGCGACAGGGGGCGAGCAGTACTTC	CASSQATGGEQYF
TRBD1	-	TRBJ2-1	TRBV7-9	TGTGCCAGCAGCCCGCGAGGGACAGGGTTTTATGAGCAGTTCTTC	CASSPRGTGFYEQFF
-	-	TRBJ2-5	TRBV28	TGTGCCAGCAGTCAGACGACAGGACGCCAAGAGACCCAGTACTTC	CASSQTTGRQETQYF
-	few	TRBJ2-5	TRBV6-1	TGTGCCAGCAGTGAAAGGGCAGTTACCCAAGAGACCCAGTACTTC	CASSERAVTQETQYF
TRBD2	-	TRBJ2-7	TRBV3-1	TGTGCCAGCAGCTATGCAGCGGGGGGTCGTGAGCAGTACTTC	CASSYAAGGREQYF
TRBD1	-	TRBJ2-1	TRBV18	TGTGCCAGCTCACCACTGGGGACAGGGTTCTACAATGTGCAGTTCTTC	CASSPLGTGFYNVQFF
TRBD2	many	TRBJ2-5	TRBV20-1	TGCAGTGCTAGAGCTCGAGCGGGGGGGAAGGAGACCCAGTACTTC	CSARARAGGKETQYF
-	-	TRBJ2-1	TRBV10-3	TGTGCCATCAGGGACCAGCGAAATGAGCAGTTCTTC	CAIRDQRNEQFF
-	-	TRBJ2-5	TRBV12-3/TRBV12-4	TGTGCCAGCAGTTTCTCCGGACAAGATTCGGGTGAGCAGTACTTC	CASSFSGQDSGEQYF
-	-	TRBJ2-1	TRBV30	TGTGCCTGGAGTGTAGCGGGCAATGAGCAGTTCTTC	CAWSVAGNEQFF
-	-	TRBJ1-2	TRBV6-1	TGTGCCACACAGCTTGGGCAGCCGAATGGCTACACCTTC	CATQLGQPNGYTF
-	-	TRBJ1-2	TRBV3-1	TGTGCCAGCAGCCAAGATGGCGGCCGTTCGGGCTACACCTTC	CASSQDGGRSGYTF
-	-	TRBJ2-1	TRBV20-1	TGCAGTGCTACTTACAGGTCCCACAATGAGCAGTTCTTC	CSATYRSHNEQFF
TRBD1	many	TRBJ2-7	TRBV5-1	TGCGCCAGCAGCCGGACAGGAGAGTACGAGCAGTACTTC	CASSRTGEYEQYF
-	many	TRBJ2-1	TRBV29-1	TGCAGCGTAGACCCACAGGGCGGCAATGAGCAGTTCTTC	CSVDPQGGNEQFF
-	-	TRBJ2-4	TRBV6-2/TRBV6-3	TGTGCCAGCAGTTACTTTTCTGGTTTCGAGTACTTC	CASSYFSGFEYF
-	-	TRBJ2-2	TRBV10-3	TGTGCCATCGGGATGGACAGCCTTAACACCGGGGAGCTGTTTTTT	CAIGMDSLNTGELFF
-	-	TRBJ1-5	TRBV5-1	TGCGCCAGCAGCTTGGACGAGGGGAATCAGCCCCAGCATTTT	CASSLDEGNQPQHF
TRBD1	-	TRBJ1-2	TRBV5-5	TGTGCCAGCAGCTTACGGGACAGGGGACATGGCTACACCTTC	CASSLRDRGHGYTF
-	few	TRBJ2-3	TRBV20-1	TGCAGGCTGGGAGATACGCAGTATTTT	CRLGDTQYF
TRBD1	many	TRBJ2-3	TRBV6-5	TGTGCCAGCGGACTGACAGGGTTGAGCACAGATACGCAGTATTTT	CASGLTGLSTDTQYF
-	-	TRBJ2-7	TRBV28	TGTGCCAGCAGTTCCGGGACCCCGGGCGAGCAGTACTTC	CASSSGTPGEQYF
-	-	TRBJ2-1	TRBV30	TGTGCCTGGGGAACGAGGAATGAGCAGTTCTTC	CAWGTRNEQFF
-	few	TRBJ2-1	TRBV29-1	TGCAGCGTTTTTCGGAAAGGGTCCTACAATGAGCAGTTCTTC	CSVFRKGSYNEQFF
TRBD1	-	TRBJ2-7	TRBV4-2	TGTGCCAGCAGCCAAGAGGTAGGGACAGGGTTCTACGAGCAGTACTTC	CASSQEVGTGFYEQYF